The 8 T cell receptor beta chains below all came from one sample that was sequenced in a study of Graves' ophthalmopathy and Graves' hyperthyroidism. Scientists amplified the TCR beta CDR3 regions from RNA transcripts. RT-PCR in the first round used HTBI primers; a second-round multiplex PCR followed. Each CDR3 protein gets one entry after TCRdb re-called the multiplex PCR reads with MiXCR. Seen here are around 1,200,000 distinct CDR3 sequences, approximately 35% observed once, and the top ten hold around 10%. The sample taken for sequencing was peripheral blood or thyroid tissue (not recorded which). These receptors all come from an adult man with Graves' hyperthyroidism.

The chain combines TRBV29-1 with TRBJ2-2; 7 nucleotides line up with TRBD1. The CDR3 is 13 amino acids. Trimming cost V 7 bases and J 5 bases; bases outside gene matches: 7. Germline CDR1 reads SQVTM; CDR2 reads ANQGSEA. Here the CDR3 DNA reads TGCAGCGCCGGACAGGTCTGGACCGGGGAGCTGTTTTTT. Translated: CSAGQVWTGELFF.

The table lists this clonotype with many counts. The CDR3 protein is CASSPIGGGETQYF. The CDR3 DNA reads TGTGCCAGCAGCCCGATAGGGGGGGGAGAGACCCAGTACTTC. The chain is built from TRBV11-2 and TRBJ2-5, with D possibly matching TRBD2 (7 bases). The germline V gene encodes CDR1 SGHAT and CDR2 FQNNGV. The CDR3 totals 14 residues. V was pared by 5 bases and J by 4 bases, with 14 bases between.

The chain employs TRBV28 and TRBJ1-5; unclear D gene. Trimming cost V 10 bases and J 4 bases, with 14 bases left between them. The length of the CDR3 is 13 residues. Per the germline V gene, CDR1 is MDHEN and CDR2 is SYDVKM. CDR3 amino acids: CATVVQRNQPQHF. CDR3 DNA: TGTGCCACCGTGGTGCAACGAAATCAGCCCCAGCATTTT.

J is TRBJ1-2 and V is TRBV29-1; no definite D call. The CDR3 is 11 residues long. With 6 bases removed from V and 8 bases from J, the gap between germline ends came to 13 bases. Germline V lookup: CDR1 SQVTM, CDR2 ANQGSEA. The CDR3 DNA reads TGCAGCGTCGATCCGGGCATCGGCTACACCTTC. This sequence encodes CSVDPGIGYTF.

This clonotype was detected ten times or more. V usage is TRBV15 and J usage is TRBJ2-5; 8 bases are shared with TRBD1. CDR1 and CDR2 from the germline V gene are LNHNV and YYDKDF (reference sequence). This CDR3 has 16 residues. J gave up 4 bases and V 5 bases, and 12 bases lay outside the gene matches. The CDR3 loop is CATSGNDRGLGETQYF. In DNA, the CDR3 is TGTGCCACCAGCGGGAACGACAGGGGATTGGGAGAGACCCAGTACTTC.

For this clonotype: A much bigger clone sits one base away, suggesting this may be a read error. In nucleotides, the CDR3 is TGTGCCAGCAGAGGCAGGGGTATGGGCAGTCAGCCCCAGCATTTT. Translating it yields CASRGRGMGSQPQHF. The chain joins TRBV12-3 or TRBV12-4 to TRBJ1-5, with a weak D call TRBD1 (6 bases). The CDR3 loop spans 15 amino acids. V was cut by 6 bases and J by 6 bases, with 18 bases left in between.

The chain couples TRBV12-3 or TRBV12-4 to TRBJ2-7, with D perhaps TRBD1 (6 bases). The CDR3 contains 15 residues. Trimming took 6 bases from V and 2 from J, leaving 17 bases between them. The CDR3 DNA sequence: TGTGCCAGCAGCCGGGGCCAGGGGAGCGCCTACGAGCAGTACTTC. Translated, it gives CASSRGQGSAYEQYF.

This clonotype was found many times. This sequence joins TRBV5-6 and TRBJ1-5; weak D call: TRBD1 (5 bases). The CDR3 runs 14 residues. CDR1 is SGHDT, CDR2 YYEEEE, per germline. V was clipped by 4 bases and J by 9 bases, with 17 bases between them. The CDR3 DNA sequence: TGTGCCAGCAGCCTCGGGACGGCCACAGGGCCCCAGCATTTT. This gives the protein CASSLGTATGPQHF.